This T cell receptor (beta chain) originates from a study of sequential checkpoint blockade in melanoma. Overall study: Arm A got nivolumab then ipilimumab; arm B the reverse, 1:1. Each arm's sequence ended with maintenance nivolumab.

This CDR3 is 14 amino acids long. Germline V gives CDR1 MNHEY, CDR2 SMNVEV (reference sequence). Deletions cut 6 bases from V and 1 base from J, with 13 bases between. Treatment given: randomized to nivolumab then ipilimumab (arm A) or the reverse (arm B). Patients had received no earlier DNA-damaging chemotherapy. From thawed PBMCs, live CD3+CD8+ cells negative for CD19 and CD56 were sorted. Assay: immunoSEQ multiplex PCR; the TCRdb copy retains only in-frame clones and omits some. The sample lists under 20,000 clones; about 80% were seen once. This chain uses TRBV27 with TRBJ2-7, with a possible D match to TRBD1 (6 bases). The material sequenced was CD8+ T cells sorted from blood (inferred from file names), taken from a patient given nivolumab and ipilimumab in sequence. This clonotype originated in a human donor with melanoma. The CDR3 DNA sequence: TGTGCCAGCAGGTTTAAGGGGACATCCTACGAGCAGTACTTC. It specifies CASRFKGTSYEQYF.